Given below is one TCR beta chain in context. Its antigen remains unknown. The germline V gene has CDR1 ENHRY and CDR2 SYGVKD. The CDR3 totals 15 residues. Deletions cut 6 bases from V and 1 base from J, with 16 bases between. The authors ran a second PCR of about 6 to 12 cycles using a sample-barcoded 5' primer and a J-beta primer mix. TCRdb itself ran the 5' RACE reads through MiXCR, one entry per CDR3 protein. The sample consists of 790,000 or so distinct CDR3 sequences, roughly three fifths of them appearing once. These data belong to a study of blood T cells in healthy people across ages. Study conclusions and caveats: It was held that the diversity estimates obtained from one million T cells were underestimates.

Sequenced: blood. The rearrangement uses TRBV10-3 and TRBJ2-7; tentatively, D is TRBD1 or TRBD2 (7 bases each). The clonotype originates from a man between 35 and 55 years old in good health. The DNA of the CDR3 is TGTGCCATCAGGGGAGGGCAGGGGGAATCCTACGAGCAGTACTTC. This translates into CAIRGGQGESYEQYF.